In this sample, the clone carrying this T cell receptor beta chain turned up many times. Seattle's cohort entered during active infection and was followed longitudinally. The CDR3 runs 11 residues. From germline, CDR1 is SGHNT and CDR2 YYREEE (reference sequence). V lost 2 bases and J 8 bases, leaving 7 bases between the germline ends. The sample belongs to a study of blood T cell repertoires in COVID-19. Study-level background: Sites across the United States, Italy and Spain contributed samples from acute and convalescent COVID-19. The analysed material was cDNA or gDNA that came from T cells, B-cell-depleted T cells, or PBMCs.

TCRdb's table, derived via immunoSEQ multiplex PCR, lists solely in-frame clones and lacks some. This table holds about 100,000 clones, approximately 80% found once. This receptor was identified in a man older than 75 with COVID-19, enrolled during active disease. The sequenced material came from peripheral blood. The J gene is TRBJ1-2, the V gene TRBV5-4; no clear D. The CDR3 coding sequence is TGTGCCAGCAGCTTCGAGCGGGGCTACACCTTC. Translating gives CASSFERGYTF.